This record concerns one TCR beta chain sequence. The antigen remains undetermined. A much larger clone sits a single nucleotide away, making a read error possible. This specimen comes from a study of spatial heterogeneity in lung cancer. About the research overall: The donors were 55 to 85 patients with non-small cell lung cancer that was early-stage and untreated. Raw reads showed each unique TCR and UMI combination turning up more than ten times on average.

Overall study results and limits: Tumor TCRs that were ubiquitous and expanded showed up in blood more at resection than follow-up.

Time point described: blood at routine non-recurrence follow-up after resection. One entry per CDR3 protein, called by TCRdb with MiXCR from the 5' RACE reads. Here the sample spans about 43,000 distinct CDR3 sequences, approximately 22% being singletons. There are 13 residues in the CDR3. Germline CDR1 and CDR2: MNHNY and SVGAGI (reference sequence). The sequence was collected from a female donor with early-stage non-small cell lung cancer. The sample consisted of PBMCs, taken at follow-up. The J gene is TRBJ2-1, the V gene TRBV6-6; possible D gene TRBD2, 6 bases. CDR3: CVSSLGTLHEQFF. DNA of the CDR3: TGTGTCAGCAGTCTCGGGACTCTTCACGAGCAGTTCTTC.